A selection of T cell receptor beta chains follows, all from one sample in a study of vaccination and CD4 T cells after COVID-19. TCRdb recomputed calls from the PCR reads with MiXCR, one row per CDR3 protein. The data show 12,000 or so distinct CDR3 sequences, 75% to 85% seen once. These TCRs' antigens remain unknown. The source material was CD4+ T cells from blood, cultured in vitro. The origin of the receptors is a human donor who had recovered from COVID-19. Both conserved end residues are part of each CDR3. The D gene is left open where the match is weak. Some rows have no size entry. The others give once, few or many, or a class for an expanded clone.

D gene,clone size,J gene,V gene,CDR3 protein,CDR3 DNA
.,.,TRBJ2-5,TRBV20-1,CSAPGQGPQWRETQYF,TGCAGTGCTCCGGGGCAGGGACCTCAATGGCGGGAGACCCAGTACTTC
TRBD1,.,TRBJ1-2,TRBV20-1,CSARRGQGSHGYTF,TGCAGTGCTCGACGTGGACAGGGTTCACATGGCTACACCTTC
.,.,TRBJ2-5,TRBV6-5,CASSYGGGPPQETQYF,TGTGCCAGCAGTTACGGGGGGGGGCCGCCGCAAGAGACCCAGTACTTC
TRBD1,few,TRBJ2-7,TRBV20-1,CSAQWGQGYEQYF,TGCAGCGCCCAATGGGGACAGGGCTACGAGCAGTACTTC
TRBD2,.,TRBJ2-2,TRBV2,CASSPISGIRGELFF,TGTGCCAGCAGTCCGATTAGCGGGATCCGCGGGGAGCTGTTTTTT
.,.,TRBJ2-7,TRBV11-2,CASSSVRGGRPFYEQYF,TGTGCCAGCAGCTCAGTTCGCGGAGGGAGACCTTTCTACGAGCAGTACTTC
TRBD2,.,TRBJ2-2,TRBV19,CASSAGTSGSGSGELFF,TGTGCCAGTAGTGCCGGGACTAGCGGGAGCGGTAGCGGGGAGCTGTTTTTT
.,.,TRBJ1-5,TRBV20-1,CSARVNSGTNNDQPQHF,TGCAGTGCTAGAGTAAATTCCGGGACAAACAACGATCAGCCCCAGCATTTT
TRBD2,.,TRBJ2-5,TRBV7-3,CASSLIGASGLQETQYF,TGTGCCAGCAGCTTAATAGGGGCTAGCGGGCTCCAAGAGACCCAGTACTTC
.,.,TRBJ1-6,TRBV7-2,CASSLTQSRSPLHF,TGTGCCAGCAGCTTAACACAATCTCGTTCACCCCTCCACTTT
.,.,TRBJ1-1,TRBV20-1,CSARDPGTTEAFF,TGCAGTGCTAGAGATCCCGGCACCACTGAAGCTTTCTTT
TRBD1,.,TRBJ2-3,TRBV5-1,CASSQTGAIEDTQYF,TGCGCCAGCAGCCAGACAGGGGCGATTGAAGATACGCAGTATTTT
TRBD2,.,TRBJ2-1,TRBV20-1,CSAAVVLAGTNEQFF,TGCAGTGCCGCCGTCGTACTAGCGGGAACCAATGAGCAGTTCTTC
.,.,TRBJ1-5,TRBV12-3/TRBV12-4,CASSLKEGNSNQPQHF,TGTGCCAGCAGTTTAAAGGAGGGAAATAGCAATCAGCCCCAGCATTTT
.,.,TRBJ2-7,TRBV7-9,CASTPQGGSPGQYF,TGTGCCAGCACCCCGCAAGGAGGGAGTCCCGGGCAGTACTTC
.,.,TRBJ2-1,TRBV6-2/TRBV6-3,CASSYGRGLFNEQFF,TGTGCCAGCAGTTACGGGAGAGGACTTTTCAATGAGCAGTTCTTC
.,.,TRBJ1-2,TRBV6-2/TRBV6-3,CASSDGGNYGYTF,TGTGCCAGCAGCGACGGGGGGAACTATGGCTACACCTTC
.,.,TRBJ1-2,TRBV29-1,CSVGPNYGYTF,TGCAGCGTTGGGCCGAACTATGGCTACACCTTC
TRBD2,.,TRBJ2-7,TRBV7-6,CASSSYPGGLAGYEQYF,TGTGCCAGCAGCTCCTACCCCGGTGGACTAGCTGGTTACGAGCAGTACTTC
.,.,TRBJ1-2,TRBV2,CASSDPYNYGYTF,TGTGCCAGCAGTGACCCCTACAACTATGGCTACACCTTC
.,.,TRBJ2-3,TRBV7-2,CASSPLRAYTDTQYF,TGTGCCAGCAGCCCTCTTCGGGCCTACACAGATACGCAGTATTTT
.,.,TRBJ1-5,TRBV12-3/TRBV12-4,CASSLVGAPNQPQHF,TGTGCCAGCAGTTTAGTGGGTGCCCCGAATCAGCCCCAGCATTTT
.,.,TRBJ1-5,TRBV20-1,CSADRDSNQPQHF,TGCAGTGCTGACCGGGATAGCAATCAGCCCCAGCATTTT